One T cell receptor (beta chain) is described in this entry. Its antigen is not identified. The data derive from a study of T cell responses to AZD1222 COVID-19 vaccine. Study-level background: Investigators merged groups given second doses at roughly 4 or roughly 12 weeks. General observations from the study: Clonal diversity may have been underestimated, and the donors were mostly white British, with more females than males. When two AZD1222 doses had been given, Spike-specific TCR breadth and depth rose. Every sample of the repertoires postdated the peak T cell response.

The repertoire was sequenced with immunoSEQ multiplex PCR; TCRdb's copy has only in-frame clones and lacks some. The table has 100,000 or so clones, about 90% seen once. This CDR3 region has 16 residues. The V and J ends lost 4 bases and 0 bases, in that order; junction bases with no gene match: 4. Germline values: CDR1 SGHRS, CDR2 YFSETQ. The sequence came from an adult in good health. The sequencing here drew on peripheral blood, taken on day 0 of AZD1222 vaccination. The chain has TRBV5-1 and TRBJ2-5, with 12 bases fitting TRBD2. DNA of the CDR3: TGCGCCAGCAGCACTACTAGCGGGGGGTACCAAGAGACCCAGTACTTC. Residues: CASSTTSGGYQETQYF.